This TCR beta chain was identified in a study of identical twins' blood T cells. Germline-derived CDR1 and CDR2 are SGHAT and FQNNGV. Trimming at V came to 4 bases and at J to 7 bases, leaving 7 bases not matched to a gene. The CDR3 runs 16 residues. Reared together, all three twin pairs probably met the same infectious agents and vaccines. TCRdb reprocessed the 5' RACE reads via MiXCR and lists one record per CDR3 protein. Found here are fewer than 450,000 distinct CDR3 sequences, around 30% of them singletons; the top ten hold approximately 6.6%. Sequences were obtained from PBMCs. V usage is TRBV11-2 and J usage is TRBJ2-1; 13 bases fit TRBD2. This receptor was identified in a woman aged 18 to 55 in good health. The CDR3 sequence: CASSYLGLAGQNEQFF. The CDR3 bases are TGTGCCAGCAGCTATCTGGGACTAGCGGGACAAAATGAGCAGTTCTTC.